The subject of this entry is one TCR beta chain. This clonotype was counted at least ten times. The target of this receptor is not known. Qualities for individual bases were not recorded, and no much larger clone is one base off. Trimming leaves V shorter by 4 bases and J shorter by 5 bases, with the junction holding 5 bases beyond the gene matches. The CDR3 has 14 amino acids, counting the end cysteine and phenylalanine. Of the read, only the CDR3 DNA is kept; its 42 bases are in frame from base 1. The germline V gene gives CDR1 as SGHAT and CDR2 as FQNNGV. These data are taken from a study of regulatory T cells in long-lasting Graves disease (dated by TCRdb to the early 2020s). Broadly, across the study: Newly diagnosed Graves' disease patients had taken antithyroid drugs for less than 3 months. The study was conducted in China and was registered as a clinical trial. A total of 33 samples were covered by TCR sequencing, comprising roughly 13 persistent and roughly 20 newly diagnosed Graves' disease patients. Peripheral blood TCR sequencing and RNA sequencing compared persistent Graves' disease patients with newly diagnosed Graves' disease patients.

Interpreted using the paper, the time point label stands for: newly diagnosed GD, antithyroid drugs for less than 3 months. RNA was extracted from PBMCs in TRIzol for both TCR sequencing and RNA sequencing. Graves' disease was diagnosed according to American Thyroid Association guidelines. Patients for the study were recruited at an endocrinology department in Xi'an, China. Each patient gave approximately 9.7 milliliters of peripheral blood, collected in an EDTA anticoagulant tube. PBMCs were isolated by Ficoll Paque Plus density gradient separation without further T cell sorting. An Agilent 2100 Bioanalyzer and agarose gel were used to assess RNA quality, and a NanoDrop 2000 was used to measure RNA concentration. The protocol used for the library was multiplex PCR. Sequencing instrument: Illumina HiSeq 4000. CDR3 regions were amplified by Arm-PCR with iRepertoire HTBI primers to construct TCR beta libraries. Gel purification was performed on PCR products prior to sequencing. The authors' analysis ran thus. A total of fewer than 65 TRBV and 14 TRBJ segments were identified across samples and were used for gene usage analysis of CDR3 amino acid clonotypes. COPE and FqMerger were used to merge filtered high-quality paired reads into contigs. BLAST was used to align contigs to IMGT TRBV, TRBD and TRBJ reference genes, with CDR3 defined following IMGT. Clonotypes above 0.1% frequency were classified as highly expanded clones. Repertoire diversity was measured by Shannon entropy, and V-J evenness by the Gini coefficient. A clonotype was considered public if more than one individual shared it. TCRdb cleaned the public reads at Q25 with fastp, built clones with MiXCR and kept in-frame beta chains. Under each unique CDR3 protein, matching rows form one entry showing the most common genes and DNA. None of the V and J calls come from the authors' own analysis; TCRdb made them. This sample has some 500,000 distinct CDR3 sequences in its table, and 15% to 20% of those were observed once. The ten largest account for 20% to 25% of the sample.

Overall study results and their limits: Only the TCR beta chain was sequenced and analyzed. The small sample size was acknowledged by the authors as a limitation that may reduce accuracy. Peripheral blood alone was examined, since thyroid tissue, which constituted the primary lesion, could not be accessed. Compared with newly diagnosed patients, patients with persistent Graves' disease had lower TCR Shannon entropy and fewer highly expanded clones, which suggests clonal expansion. Preferential use of TRBV28, TRBJ1-2 and TRBJ2-5 was observed in persistent disease, whereas TRBV20-1 and TRBJ2-1 were favored in newly diagnosed disease. More public clonotypes were shared among persistent patients (more than 2,500) than among newly diagnosed patients (roughly 1,000).

These sequences were also reported in another study, on T cells in Graves' hyperthyroidism and ophthalmopathy. In that second paper, the authors write: Stable Graves' hyperthyroidism was defined as no progression to ophthalmopathy during 18 months of follow-up. Hyperthyroidism patients were newly diagnosed, had a disease duration of under 2 months, and were aged 18 to 65 years. Exclusion was applied to patients with uncontrolled infections, other autoimmune diseases, pregnancy or lactation. Diagnoses were based on clinical symptoms, serum thyroxine and TRAb, thyroid ultrasound and orbital computed tomography. A first-round RT-PCR of the TCR CDR3 used the HTBI primer set with the Qiagen OneStep RT-PCR kit. Most expanded thyroid clonotypes (frequency above 0.001) were also found in blood, which suggests that blood repertoires may mirror thyroid immune responses. A model built on a 13 V-J signature distinguished ophthalmopathy from stable hyperthyroidism, reaching around 90% sensitivity and 81.08% specificity in cross-validation and 80%/75% in testing. In validation, progression to ophthalmopathy was predicted by the model with nearly 71% sensitivity and around 75% specificity, a median of 6.5 months before onset. TCR V-J signatures able to tell the groups apart were searched for in a discovery cohort of 95 or so patients, of whom approximately 40 had Graves' ophthalmopathy and about 60 had stable Graves' hyperthyroidism. Whether ophthalmopathy could be predicted prospectively was tested in an independent validation cohort made up of 18 to 20 hyperthyroidism patients plus 17 patients who later progressed to ophthalmopathy. The roughly 100 discovery patients were divided at random into training and test sets in a 7:3 ratio. Thyroid tissue and blood T-cell repertoires from several Graves' hyperthyroidism patients were also compared in the study. Once sampling was done, hyperthyroidism patients were given methimazole at a starting dose of 30 mg daily, whereas ophthalmopathy patients were given high-dose intravenous methylprednisolone. Libraries were constructed in a second round of multiplex PCR, after which size selection and purification were performed. Libraries were sequenced paired-end with 100 bp reads on an Illumina HiSeq2000. Raw data were processed with SOAPnuke, discarding reads with adapters, uncalled bases, mean Phred below 15, or no exact constant-primer or identifier match. COPE v1.2.5 was used to merge the high-quality paired reads, and each unique nucleotide sequence was defined as a clonotype. Clonotypes were aligned to IMGT TRBV, TRBD and TRBJ reference segments using MiTCR v1.1. The analysis included only V-J combinations with a frequency above 0.0001, which together covered about 99% of the repertoires. The TCS score was defined as F50 (clonal expansion) divided by E x V (chaos), with BLOSUM62-based TCRdist calculated between CDR3 peptides within each V-J. Welch's t-statistics and random forest reduced roughly 540 V-J features to around 14, which were used in a naive Bayes classifier (R e1071). No statistical method was used to fix the sample size in advance, and group allocation was not hidden from the investigators. The paper reports TCR Vbeta CDR3 sequencing of 135 peripheral blood samples: over 40 ophthalmopathy, roughly 80 hyperthyroidism and approximately 17 progressor patients.

The chain is assembled from TRBV11-2 and TRBJ1-3; 7 bases in the middle match TRBD1. Sequenced here: peripheral blood mononuclear cells (PBMCs), sampled at new diagnosis, from a patient treated with antithyroid drugs. The receptor was isolated from a woman aged 40-60 years with Graves disease. Donor details come from another sample of the same person, matched by shared clones. The nucleotides are TGTGCCAGCAGCTCGACAGGGATAAGAAACACCATATATTTT. This sequence encodes CASSSTGIRNTIYF.